The TCR beta chain under discussion was sequenced for a study of blood T cells in healthy people across ages. A second about 7 to 12 cycle PCR used barcoded and J-beta primers. Each cDNA molecule received a tag from a template-switch adaptor that had 12 random nucleotides. TCRdb re-called the 5' RACE reads through MiXCR, storing one row per CDR3 protein. The profile shows about 730,000 distinct CDR3 sequences, about 40% of them singletons. For this clonotype: Its antigen is currently unknown.

Notes on the study in general: Both higher diversity and more naive CD4+ cells marked long-lived donors when set against aged donors. A roughly linear fall in TCR beta diversity per million T cells was seen with increasing age.

The source is a woman in her sixties in good health. The source material was blood.

CDR3 bases: TGCAGGCCAGGGGGACAGGGAGGTTCGGACACTGAAGCTTTCTTT. Protein: CRPGGQGGSDTEAFF. The J gene is TRBJ1-1, the V gene TRBV20-1; 9 nucleotides line up with TRBD1. The CDR3 sequence is 15 residues long. Per germline, CDR1 DFQATT and CDR2 SNEGSKA (reference sequence).